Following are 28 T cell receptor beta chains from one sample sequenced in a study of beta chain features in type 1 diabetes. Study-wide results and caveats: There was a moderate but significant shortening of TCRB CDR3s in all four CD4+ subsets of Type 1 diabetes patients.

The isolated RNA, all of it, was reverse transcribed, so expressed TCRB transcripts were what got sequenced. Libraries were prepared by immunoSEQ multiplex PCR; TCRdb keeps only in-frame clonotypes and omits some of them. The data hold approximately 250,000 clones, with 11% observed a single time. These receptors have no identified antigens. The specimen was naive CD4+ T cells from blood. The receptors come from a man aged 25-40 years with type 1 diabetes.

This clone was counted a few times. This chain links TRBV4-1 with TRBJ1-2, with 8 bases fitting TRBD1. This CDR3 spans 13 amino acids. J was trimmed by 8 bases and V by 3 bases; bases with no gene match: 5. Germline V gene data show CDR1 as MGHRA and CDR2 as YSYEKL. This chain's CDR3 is CASSHIQGEGYTF. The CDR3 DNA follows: TGCGCCAGCAGCCATATACAGGGGGAGGGCTACACCTTC.

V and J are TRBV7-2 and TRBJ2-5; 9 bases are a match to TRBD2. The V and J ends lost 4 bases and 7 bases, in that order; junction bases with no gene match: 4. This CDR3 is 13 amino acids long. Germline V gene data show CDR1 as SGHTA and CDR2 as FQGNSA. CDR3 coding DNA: TGTGCCAGCAGCTCCGGTAGCGGGGGGACCCAGTACTTC. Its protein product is CASSSGSGGTQYF.

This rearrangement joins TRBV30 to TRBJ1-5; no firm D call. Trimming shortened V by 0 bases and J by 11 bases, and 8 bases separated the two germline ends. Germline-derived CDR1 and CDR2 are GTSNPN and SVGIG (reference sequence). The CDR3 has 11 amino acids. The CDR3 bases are TGTGCCTGGAGTGTAGCGGAGACCCAGCATTTT. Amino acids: CAWSVAETQHF.

CDR3 DNA: TGTGCCAGCAGCTTGGCCGGTGGGGGCACAAGGTTCTTC. It yields the protein CASSLAGGGTRFF. The rearrangement joins TRBV5-4 to TRBJ2-1; weak D call: TRBD1 (6 bases). V dropped 0 bases and J dropped 15 bases, with 16 bases sitting between them. The CDR3 is made up of 13 amino acids. Germline values: CDR1 SGHNT, CDR2 YYREEE (reference sequence).

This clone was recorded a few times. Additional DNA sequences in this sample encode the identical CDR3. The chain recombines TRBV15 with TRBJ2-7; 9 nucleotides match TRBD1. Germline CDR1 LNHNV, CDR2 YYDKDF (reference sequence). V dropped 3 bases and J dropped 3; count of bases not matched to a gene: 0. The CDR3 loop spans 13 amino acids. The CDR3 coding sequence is TGTGCCACCAGCAGGGACAGGGGCTACGAGCAGTACTTC. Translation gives CATSRDRGYEQYF.

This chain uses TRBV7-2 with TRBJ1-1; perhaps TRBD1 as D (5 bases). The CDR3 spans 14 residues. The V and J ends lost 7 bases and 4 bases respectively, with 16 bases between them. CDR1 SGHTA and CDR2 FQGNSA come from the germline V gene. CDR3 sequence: CASTRRAGGTEAFF. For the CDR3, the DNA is TGTGCCAGCACTAGACGGGCGGGGGGCACTGAAGCTTTCTTT.

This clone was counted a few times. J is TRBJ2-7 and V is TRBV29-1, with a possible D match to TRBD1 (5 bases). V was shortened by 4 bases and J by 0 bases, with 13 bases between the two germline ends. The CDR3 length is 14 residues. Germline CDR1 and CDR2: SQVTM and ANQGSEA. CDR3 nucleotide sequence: TGCAGCGTTGCGCCAGGGATGAGCTCCTACGAGCAGTACTTC. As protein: CSVAPGMSSYEQYF.

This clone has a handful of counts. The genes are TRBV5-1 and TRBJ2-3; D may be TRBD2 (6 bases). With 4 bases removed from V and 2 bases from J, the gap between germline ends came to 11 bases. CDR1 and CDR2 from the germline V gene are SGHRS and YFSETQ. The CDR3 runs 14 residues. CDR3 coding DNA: TGCGCCAGCAGCGGGGACTCCACCACAGATACGCAGTATTTT. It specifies CASSGDSTTDTQYF.

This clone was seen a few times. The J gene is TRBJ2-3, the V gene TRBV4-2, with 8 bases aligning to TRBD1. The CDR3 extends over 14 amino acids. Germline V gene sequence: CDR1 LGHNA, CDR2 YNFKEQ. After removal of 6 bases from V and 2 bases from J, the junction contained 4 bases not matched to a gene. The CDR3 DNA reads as TGTGCCAGCAGGAACAGGGGGGACACAGATACGCAGTATTTT. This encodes CASRNRGDTDTQYF.

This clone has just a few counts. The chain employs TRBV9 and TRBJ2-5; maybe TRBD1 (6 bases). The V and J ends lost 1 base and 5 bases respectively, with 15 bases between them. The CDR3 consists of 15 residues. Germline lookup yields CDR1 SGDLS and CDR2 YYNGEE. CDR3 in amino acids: CASSVQQGWGETQYF. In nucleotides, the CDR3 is TGTGCCAGCAGCGTACAACAGGGATGGGGCGAGACCCAGTACTTC.

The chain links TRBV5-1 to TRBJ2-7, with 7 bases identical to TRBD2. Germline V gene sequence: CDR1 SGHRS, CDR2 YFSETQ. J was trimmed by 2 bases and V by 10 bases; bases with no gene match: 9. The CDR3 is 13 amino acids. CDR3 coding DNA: TGCGCCGCCCTGGCGGGGGACCCCTACGAGCAGTACTTC. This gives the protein CAALAGDPYEQYF.

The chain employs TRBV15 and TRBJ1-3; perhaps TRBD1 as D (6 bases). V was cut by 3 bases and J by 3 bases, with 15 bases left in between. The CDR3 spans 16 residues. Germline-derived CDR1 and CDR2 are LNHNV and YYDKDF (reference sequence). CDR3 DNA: TGTGCCACCAGCAGTTCCTACTCCAGGGGTGGAAACACCATATATTTT. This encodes CATSSSYSRGGNTIYF. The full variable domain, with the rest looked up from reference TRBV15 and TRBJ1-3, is DAMVIQNPRYQVTQFGKPVTLSCSQTLNHNVMYWYQQKSSQAPKLLFHYYDKDFNNEADTPDNFQSRRPNTSFCFLDIRSPGLGDTAMYLCATSSSYSRGGNTIYFGEGSWLTVV.

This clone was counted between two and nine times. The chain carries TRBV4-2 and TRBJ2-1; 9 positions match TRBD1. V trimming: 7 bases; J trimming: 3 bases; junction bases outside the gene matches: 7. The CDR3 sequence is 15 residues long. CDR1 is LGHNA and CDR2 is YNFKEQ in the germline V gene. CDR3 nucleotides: TGTGCCAGCACCCCCGGGACAGGGAACTACAATGAGCAGTTCTTC. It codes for CASTPGTGNYNEQFF.

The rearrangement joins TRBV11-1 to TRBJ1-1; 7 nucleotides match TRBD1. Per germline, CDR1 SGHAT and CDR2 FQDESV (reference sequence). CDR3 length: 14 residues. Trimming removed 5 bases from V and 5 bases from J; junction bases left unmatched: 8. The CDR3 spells CASSPWDRQTEAFF. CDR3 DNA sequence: TGTGCCAGCAGCCCCTGGGACAGACAAACTGAAGCTTTCTTT. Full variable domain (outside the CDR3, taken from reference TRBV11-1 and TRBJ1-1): EAEVAQSPRYKITEKSQAVAFWCDPISGHATLYWYRQILGQGPELLVQFQDESVVDDSQLPKDRFSAERLKGVDSTLKIQPAELGDSAMYLCASSPWDRQTEAFFGQGTRLTVV.

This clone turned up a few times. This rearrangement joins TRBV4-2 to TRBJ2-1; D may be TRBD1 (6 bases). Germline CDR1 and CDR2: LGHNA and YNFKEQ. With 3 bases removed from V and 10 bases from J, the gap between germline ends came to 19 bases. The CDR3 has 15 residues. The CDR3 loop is CASSQLGSRRGEQFF. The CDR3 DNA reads TGTGCCAGCAGCCAGCTTGGCTCCCGTAGGGGGGAGCAGTTCTTC.

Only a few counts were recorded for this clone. The CDR3 DNA reads as TGTGCCAGCAGCGTAGGGCAGGGGCGGACTGAAGCTTTCTTT. Translation: CASSVGQGRTEAFF. V and J are TRBV9 and TRBJ1-1; maybe TRBD1 (6 bases). The CDR3 is 14 residues long. Trimming cost V 0 bases and J 5 bases, with 11 bases left between them. The germline V gene has CDR1 SGDLS and CDR2 YYNGEE.

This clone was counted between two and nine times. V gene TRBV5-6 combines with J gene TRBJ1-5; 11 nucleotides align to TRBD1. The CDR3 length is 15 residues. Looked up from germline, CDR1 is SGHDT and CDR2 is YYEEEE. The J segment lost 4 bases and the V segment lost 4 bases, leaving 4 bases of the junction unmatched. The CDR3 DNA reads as TGTGCCAGCAGCGCCCGGGACAGGGGGAATCAGCCCCAGCATTTT. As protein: CASSARDRGNQPQHF.

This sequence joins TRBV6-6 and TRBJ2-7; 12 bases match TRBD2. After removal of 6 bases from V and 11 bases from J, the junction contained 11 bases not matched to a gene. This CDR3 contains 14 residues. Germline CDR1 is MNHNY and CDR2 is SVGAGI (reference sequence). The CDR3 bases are TGTGCCAGCAGAGGGGAAACTAGCGGGGGGAGGAAGTACTTC. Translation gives CASRGETSGGRKYF.

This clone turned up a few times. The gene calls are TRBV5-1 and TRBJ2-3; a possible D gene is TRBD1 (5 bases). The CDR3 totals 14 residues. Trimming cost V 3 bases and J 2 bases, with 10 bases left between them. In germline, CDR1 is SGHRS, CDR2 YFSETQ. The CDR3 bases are TGCGCCAGCAGCTCATCAGGGTTCACAGATACGCAGTATTTT. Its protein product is CASSSSGFTDTQYF.

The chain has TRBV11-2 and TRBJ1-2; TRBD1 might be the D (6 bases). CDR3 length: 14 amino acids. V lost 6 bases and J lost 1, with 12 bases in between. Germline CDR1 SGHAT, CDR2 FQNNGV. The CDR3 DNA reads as TGTGCCAGCAGTCCCTCCAGGGGTAACTATGGCTACACCTTC. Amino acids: CASSPSRGNYGYTF.

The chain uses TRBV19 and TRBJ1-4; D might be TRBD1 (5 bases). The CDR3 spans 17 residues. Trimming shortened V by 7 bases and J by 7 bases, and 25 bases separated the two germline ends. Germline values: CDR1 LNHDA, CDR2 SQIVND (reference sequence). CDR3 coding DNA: TGTGCCAGTAAGGCCCCAAGTCGGGCCCTGCAGGGTGAAAAACTGTTTTTT. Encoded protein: CASKAPSRALQGEKLFF.

In DNA form, the CDR3 reads TGTGCCAGTCGAGAGGGAATCATGAACACTGAAGCTTTCTTT. Its translation is CASREGIMNTEAFF. The V gene is TRBV19, the J gene TRBJ1-1, with D unclear. The CDR3 loop spans 14 amino acids. Per germline, CDR1 LNHDA and CDR2 SQIVND (reference sequence). V was clipped by 8 bases and J by 0 bases, with 13 bases between them.

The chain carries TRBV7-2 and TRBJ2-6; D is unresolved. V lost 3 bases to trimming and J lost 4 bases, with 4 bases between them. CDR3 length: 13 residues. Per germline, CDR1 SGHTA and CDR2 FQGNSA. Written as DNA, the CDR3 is TGTGCCAGCAGCTTTACAGGGGCCAACGTCCTGACTTTC. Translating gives CASSFTGANVLTF.

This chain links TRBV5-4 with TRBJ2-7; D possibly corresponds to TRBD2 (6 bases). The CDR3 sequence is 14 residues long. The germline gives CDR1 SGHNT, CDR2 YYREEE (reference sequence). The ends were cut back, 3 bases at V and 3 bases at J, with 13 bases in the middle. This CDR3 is CASSSGAGNYEQYF. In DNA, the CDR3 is TGTGCCAGCAGCTCTGGGGCGGGGAACTACGAGCAGTACTTC. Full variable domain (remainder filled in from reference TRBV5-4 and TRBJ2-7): ETGVTQSPTHLIKTRGQQVTLRCSSQSGHNTVSWYQQALGQGPQFIFQYYREEENGRGNFPPRFSGLQFPNYSSELNVNALELDDSALYLCASSSGAGNYEQYFGPGTRLTVT.

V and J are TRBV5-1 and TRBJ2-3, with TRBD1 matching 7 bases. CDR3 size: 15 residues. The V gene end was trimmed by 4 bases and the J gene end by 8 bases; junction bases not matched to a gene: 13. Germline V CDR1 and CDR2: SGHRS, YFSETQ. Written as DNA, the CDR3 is TGCGCCAGCAGCCGTACAGGGGAAAGAGAGGGTACGCAGTATTTT. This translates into CASSRTGEREGTQYF.

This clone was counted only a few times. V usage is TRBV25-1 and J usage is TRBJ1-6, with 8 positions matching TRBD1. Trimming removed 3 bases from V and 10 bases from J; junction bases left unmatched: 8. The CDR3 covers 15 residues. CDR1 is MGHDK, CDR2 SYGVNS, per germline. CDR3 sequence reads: CASSDQRTGNSPLHF. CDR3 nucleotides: TGTGCCAGCAGTGACCAACGGACAGGGAACTCACCCCTCCACTTT.

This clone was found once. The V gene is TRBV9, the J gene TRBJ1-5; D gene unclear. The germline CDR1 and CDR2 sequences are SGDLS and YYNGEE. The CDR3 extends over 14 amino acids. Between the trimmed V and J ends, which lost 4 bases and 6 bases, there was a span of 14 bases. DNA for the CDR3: TGTGCCAGCAGCCCTGGGGAGAGCGCTCAGCCCCAGCATTTT. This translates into CASSPGESAQPQHF.

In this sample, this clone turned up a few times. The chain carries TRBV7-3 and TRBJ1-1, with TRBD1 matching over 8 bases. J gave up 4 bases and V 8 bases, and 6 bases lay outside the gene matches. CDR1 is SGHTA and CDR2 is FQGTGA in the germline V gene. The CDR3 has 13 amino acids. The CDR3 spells CASRQGPITEAFF. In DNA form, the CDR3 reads TGTGCCAGCCGACAGGGGCCTATCACTGAAGCTTTCTTT.